The sequence of this T cell receptor beta chain was determined in a study of shared clonotypes between healthy human individuals (TCRdb year 2020). About the investigation overall: A couple of women and a few men aged 18 to 49 years were included in the cohort. Between about 0.85 and 10 billion PBMCs per donor were obtained by leukapheresis. To estimate repertoire size and how much clonotype sharing occurs between individuals, the study deeply sequenced the blood TCR repertoires of a handful of healthy adults. Per donor, three plates each were used for CD4 naive and CD4 memory, two for CD8 naive, and one for CD8 memory. Libraries were prepared and TCR repertoires were sequenced by different laboratories using diverse techniques, in order to increase sequencing depth and limit assay-specific biases.

The research as a whole found: Pairwise subsampling led to the expectation that sequencing depth would affect the degree of clonotype sharing among donors. Larger estimated clonotype richness was generally found for naive subsets than for memory subsets. Sharing across several donors was observed for around 4.8% of naive CD4, over 3% of naive CD8, 2% to 2.5% of memory CD4, and around 0.4% of memory CD8 clonotypes. Even with the large sequencing depth, rarefaction of the sorted-subset datasets indicated that sequencing was incomplete. The small number of donors limited the genetic and exposure-history diversity represented. Only blood was sampled, and tissue TCR repertoires likely differ from those in blood. Higher generation probabilities were observed for clonotypes shared by all four sorted-subset donors than for non-shared clonotypes.

The donors were healthy, HIV-negative adults who had no recently reported acute infections or vaccinations. Every donor was a Caucasian adult residing in Nashville, Tennessee, USA. Magnetic negative selection was used to enrich CD4+ T cells, after which naive cells were positively selected on CD45RA and the negative fraction became the memory subset. Blood was collected by leukapheresis, and PBMCs were isolated by Ficoll-Histopaque density gradient centrifugation and then cryopreserved in liquid nitrogen vapor phase. Purity and quantity of every magnetically sorted T cell population were checked by analytical flow cytometry. Each sorted fraction had its genomic DNA isolated and then quantified by UV absorbance on a Nanodrop 2000c. Worth noting for this clone: Its antigen is still unknown. Base-call qualities are not available, and no considerably larger clone is one nucleotide away.

TCR CDR3 regions were amplified from genomic DNA by multiplex PCR using the deep immunoSEQ assay. Extracted genomic DNA from each cell subset was distributed evenly across all wells of several immunoSEQ 96-well plates, and each plate was treated as a replicate. For sorted subsets, each replicate PCR was loaded with about 0.2 ug genomic DNA, equivalent to about 30,000 T cell genomes. Purified libraries were measured with a Qubit 3.0 fluorometer, size-checked on a Bioanalyzer 2100, and measured again with the KAPA Library Quantification kit. Every immunoSEQ 96-well plate was sequenced on a dedicated single-read 150-cycle Illumina NextSeq 550 flow cell. The authors' analysis ran thus. Because the immunoSEQ output held only junctional sequences and lacked quality scores, the filtering could not match the filtering applied to full-length reads. To assign V/J genes and CDR3, sequences were annotated against IMGT germline references using PyIR, a Python wrapper for IgBLAST v1.9. Reads were filtered out if the reads had weak V/J assignments (E-value above 1e-6), no CDR3, stop codons, out-of-frame junctions, or ambiguous translated residues. V3J clonotypes were defined as sequences sharing an identical inferred V gene, J gene, and CDR3 amino acid sequence. The percentage overlap between two repertoires was calculated by dividing the number of shared unique clonotypes by the size of the smaller repertoire. RTK rarefaction, the Chao1 estimator, and Recon v2.1 estimates of unobserved clonotypes were used to assess repertoire richness. OLGA was used to compute generation probabilities for all TCRbeta clonotypes that the gDNA method yielded from a handful of donors. The immuneACCESS repertoire file appears here via TCRdb, limited to in-frame rearrangements. These files lack a portion of the clones; in checked studies, under half of the deficit traces to unresolved V genes, and the cause of the others is not known. The V and J calls and clone size were taken over from that table, and D and trimming were inferred from the DNA. The sample data list approximately 1,500,000 clones, and roughly 96% of these were observed just once. Of the sample, approximately 1.2% falls within the top ten clones.

Sequences were obtained from naive CD4+ T cells sorted from blood. The cell subset or site label here, explained by the study, means: CD45RA+ positively selected. This receptor was identified in a man aged 30 to 45 in good health.

The nucleotide sequence reads TGTGCCAGCAGCTTAGAGGTGGCAGGGGGCGTATTAGGCGGGGAGCTGTTTTTT. Its translation is CASSLEVAGGVLGGELFF. This receptor chain uses TRBV7-8 and TRBJ2-2, with TRBD1 identical over 8 junction bases. CDR1 and CDR2 were assigned from the germline V gene as SGHVS and FQNEAQ. Reading from cysteine to phenylalanine, the CDR3 counts 18 amino acids. Of all the DNA, just the CDR3 is kept, 54 bases in frame from base 1. From V the trimming removes 1 base and from J it removes 7 bases, while the gene matches leave 14 bases of the junction unaccounted for.